This T cell receptor beta chain derives from a study of blood T cell repertoires in COVID-19. Study-wide background: Acute and convalescent COVID-19 samples came from the United States, Italy and Spain. PBMCs, B-cell-depleted T cells, or T cells were the source of the cDNA or gDNA that made up the material.

The V end was cut by 8 bases, the J end by 1 base, with 14 bases between. Germline V gene sequence: CDR1 LNHDA, CDR2 SQIVND (reference sequence). The CDR3 has 14 residues. Under the authors' procedure: Quantification of nucleated cells was approximated via reference gene primer amplification. Clones were sequenced by immunoSEQ multiplex PCR, and TCRdb holds only the in-frame ones, with some missing. The V and J calls and clone size were taken over from that table, and D and trimming were inferred from the DNA. The sample lists 110,000 to 150,000 clones; around 82% were seen once. Sequenced material: peripheral blood. The chain links TRBV19 to TRBJ1-1, with D possibly matching TRBD1 (6 bases). This sequence originates from a human donor in a cohort sampled during active COVID-19. CDR3 bases: TGTGCCAGTGTTAGGGGGGGACAGAACACTGAAGCTTTCTTT. Translating it yields CASVRGGQNTEAFF.